The rows below give T cell receptor beta chains drawn from one sample of a study of blood T cell repertoires in COVID-19. Assay: immunoSEQ multiplex PCR; the TCRdb copy retains only in-frame clones and omits some. The sample shows fewer than 150,000 clones, under 80% of them seen only once. Sequences were obtained from peripheral blood. Receptor source: a man aged 65 to 85 with acute or convalescent COVID-19. The conserved cysteine and the conserved F or W are not part of the CDR3 here. A D gene is named only where the DNA matches it firmly.

v_call d_call cdr3_aa
TRBV5-1 TRBD2 ASSFGLAGAHTGELF
TRBV4-3 TRBD1 ASSQRSAGGSYNEQF
TRBV9 - ASSGSPGHNSPLH
TRBV12-5 - ASGLGGGYTEAF
TRBV18 TRBD1 ASSPGTVRRNTEAF
TRBV3-1/TRBV3-2 - ASSRIGGTQY
TRBV5-1 TRBD1 ASSRTGTAQETQY
TRBV19 TRBD1 ASSETGDYGYT
TRBV2 - ASDRTQNIQY
TRBV9 - ASSAGSNYGYT
TRBV6-2/TRBV6-3 TRBD2 ASSYWTSRGNEQF
TRBV10-3 TRBD1 ATVDRDRGPGGYT
TRBV10-1 TRBD1 ASSEGTGRPPYEQY
TRBV24-1 TRBD1 ATSEPRTGWDGYT
TRBV6-4 TRBD2 AIQTSEDSYEQY
TRBV3-1/TRBV3-2 - ASSQSHRAQFEKLF
TRBV6-5 TRBD1 ASSPPTGGFTEAF
TRBV19 - ASSLGAMAEAF
TRBV5-1 - ASSDGGSSYNSPLH
TRBV12-3/TRBV12-4 - ASGGQGNQPQH
TRBV20-1 - SASPGTLNTEAF
TRBV7-2 TRBD1 ASSPDRVGYGYT
TRBV6-2/TRBV6-3 TRBD2 ASSFLLAGPYNEQF
TRBV5-4 - ASSLDGLIGYT
TRBV2 TRBD1 ASSERGDRGFYGYT
TRBV10-3 TRBD2 AISEMTGGRETQY
TRBV27 - ASSLTSPFPGEYGYT
TRBV2 - ASSGGQETQY
TRBV18 TRBD1 ASSRLLFRGTGDNDEQY
TRBV7-2 TRBD1 ASSLQRGLYEQY
TRBV29-1 - SGGTRPEAF
TRBV3-1/TRBV3-2 TRBD1 ASSQVGDRGLQGGGYT
TRBV18 - ASSPIAGTYEQY
TRBV18 - ASSKDSGPYEQY
TRBV20-1 TRBD1 SASAGLRTGSNQPQH
TRBV9 - ASSGTLKDRSSGNTIY
TRBV6-2/TRBV6-3 - ASSGREAALPSSYNSPLH
TRBV25-1 - ASSDRQGREKLF
TRBV9 - ASSASWNTEAF
TRBV7-2 - ASSLGSSNSPLH
TRBV10-3 - AISDITGPRGNEQF
TRBV12-5 - ASGLKHQDNYQETQY
TRBV19 - ASRLVLSDEKLF
TRBV4-3 - ASSQDITQTGTRYGYT
TRBV30 - AWSVDGVAGPQH
TRBV5-8 - ASSLGQFATNEKLF
TRBV7-2 - ASSSVRGADLF
TRBV19 TRBD2 ASTITGLPQETQY
TRBV19 TRBD1 ASTRPGQPYGYT